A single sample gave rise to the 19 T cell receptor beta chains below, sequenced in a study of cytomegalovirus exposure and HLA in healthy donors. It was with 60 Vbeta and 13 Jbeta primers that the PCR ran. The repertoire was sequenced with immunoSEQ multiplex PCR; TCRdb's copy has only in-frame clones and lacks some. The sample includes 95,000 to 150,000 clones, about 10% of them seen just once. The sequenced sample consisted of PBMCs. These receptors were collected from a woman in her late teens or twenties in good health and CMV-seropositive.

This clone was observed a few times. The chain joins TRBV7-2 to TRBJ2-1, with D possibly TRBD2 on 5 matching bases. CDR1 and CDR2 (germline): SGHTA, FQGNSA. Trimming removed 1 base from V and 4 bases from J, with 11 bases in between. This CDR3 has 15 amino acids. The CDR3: CASSLVGVPYNEQFF. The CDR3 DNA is TGTGCCAGCAGCTTAGTCGGGGTACCATACAATGAGCAGTTCTTC.

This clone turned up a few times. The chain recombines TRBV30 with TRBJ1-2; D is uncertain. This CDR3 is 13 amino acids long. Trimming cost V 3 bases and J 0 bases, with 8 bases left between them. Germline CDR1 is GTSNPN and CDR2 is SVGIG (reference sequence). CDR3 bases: TGTGCCTGGAGCCTAACAGCTAACTATGGCTACACCTTC. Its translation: CAWSLTANYGYTF.

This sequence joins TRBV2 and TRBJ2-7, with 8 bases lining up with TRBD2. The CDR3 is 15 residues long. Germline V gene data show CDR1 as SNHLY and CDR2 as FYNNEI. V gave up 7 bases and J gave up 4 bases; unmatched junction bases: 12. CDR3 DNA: TGTGCCAGCACGGCTGCGGGGGGACCCAAGTACGAGCAGTACTTC. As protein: CASTAAGGPKYEQYF.

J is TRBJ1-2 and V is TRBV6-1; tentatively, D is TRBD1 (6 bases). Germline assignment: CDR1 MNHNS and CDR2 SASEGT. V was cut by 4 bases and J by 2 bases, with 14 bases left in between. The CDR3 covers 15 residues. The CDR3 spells CASSGDTFSNYGYTF. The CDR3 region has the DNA TGTGCCAGCAGTGGGGACACCTTTAGCAACTATGGCTACACCTTC.

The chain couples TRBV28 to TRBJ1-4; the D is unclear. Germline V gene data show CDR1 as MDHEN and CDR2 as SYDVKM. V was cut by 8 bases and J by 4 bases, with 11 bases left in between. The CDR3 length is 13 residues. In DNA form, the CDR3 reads TGTGCCAGCTTCGACACAAATAATGAAAAACTGTTTTTT. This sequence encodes CASFDTNNEKLFF.

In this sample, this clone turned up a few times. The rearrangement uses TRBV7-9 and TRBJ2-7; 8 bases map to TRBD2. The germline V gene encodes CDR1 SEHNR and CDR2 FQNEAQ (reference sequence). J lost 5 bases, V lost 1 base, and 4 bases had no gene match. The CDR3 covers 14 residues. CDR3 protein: CASSLDGGADEQYF. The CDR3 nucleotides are TGTGCCAGCAGCTTAGACGGGGGGGCAGACGAGCAGTACTTC. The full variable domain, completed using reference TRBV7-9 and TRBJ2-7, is DTGVSQNPRHKITKRGQNVTFRCDPISEHNRLYWYRQTLGQGPEFLTYFQNEAQLEKSRLLSDRFSAERPKGSFSTLEIQRTEQGDSAMYLCASSLDGGADEQYFGPGTRLTVT.

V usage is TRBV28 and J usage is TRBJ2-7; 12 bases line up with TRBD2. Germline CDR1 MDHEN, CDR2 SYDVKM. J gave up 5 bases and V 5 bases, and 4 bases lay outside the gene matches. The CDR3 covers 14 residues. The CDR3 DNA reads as TGTGCCAGCAGTCCCAGACTAGCGGGAGACGAGCAGTACTTC. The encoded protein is CASSPRLAGDEQYF.

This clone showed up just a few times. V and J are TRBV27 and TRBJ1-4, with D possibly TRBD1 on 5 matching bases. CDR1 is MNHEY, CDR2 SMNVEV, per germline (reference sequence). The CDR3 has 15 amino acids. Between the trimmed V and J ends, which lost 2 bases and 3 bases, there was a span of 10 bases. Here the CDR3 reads CASSLHGGANEKLFF. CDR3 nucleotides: TGTGCCAGCAGTTTACACGGGGGTGCTAATGAAAAACTGTTTTTT.

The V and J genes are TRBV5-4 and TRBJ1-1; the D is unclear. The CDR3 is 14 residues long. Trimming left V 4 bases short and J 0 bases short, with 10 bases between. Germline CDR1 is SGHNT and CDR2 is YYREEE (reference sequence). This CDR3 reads CASSAKDLNTEAFF. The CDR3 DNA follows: TGTGCCAGCAGCGCCAAAGACTTGAACACTGAAGCTTTCTTT.

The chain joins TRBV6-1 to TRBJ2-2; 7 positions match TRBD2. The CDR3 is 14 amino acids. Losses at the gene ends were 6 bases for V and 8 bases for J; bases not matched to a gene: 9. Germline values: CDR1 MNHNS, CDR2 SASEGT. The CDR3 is CASRGRAVPGELFF. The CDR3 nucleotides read TGTGCCAGCAGGGGGAGGGCCGTACCAGGGGAGCTGTTTTTT.

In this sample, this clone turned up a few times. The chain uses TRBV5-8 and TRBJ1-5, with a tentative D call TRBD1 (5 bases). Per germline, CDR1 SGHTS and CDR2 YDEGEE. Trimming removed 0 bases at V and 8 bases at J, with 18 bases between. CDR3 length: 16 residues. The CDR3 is CASSLGSGLFLKPQHF. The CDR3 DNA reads TGTGCCAGCAGCTTGGGGTCAGGGCTGTTTTTGAAGCCCCAGCATTTT.

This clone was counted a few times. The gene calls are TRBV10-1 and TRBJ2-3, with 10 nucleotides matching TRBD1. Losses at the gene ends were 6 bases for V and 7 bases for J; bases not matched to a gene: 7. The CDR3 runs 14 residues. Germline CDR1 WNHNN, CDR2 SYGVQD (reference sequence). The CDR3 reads CASSPTGGWNTQYF. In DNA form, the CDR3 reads TGCGCCAGCAGCCCGACAGGGGGCTGGAATACGCAGTATTTT.

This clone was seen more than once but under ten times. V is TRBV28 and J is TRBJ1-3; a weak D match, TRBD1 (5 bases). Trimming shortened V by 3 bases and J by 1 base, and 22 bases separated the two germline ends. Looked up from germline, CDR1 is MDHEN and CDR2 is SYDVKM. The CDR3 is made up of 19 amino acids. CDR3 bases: TGTGCCAGCAGTTTCCCCCGGGGAGGGGAGTACTCTTCTGGAAACACCATATATTTT. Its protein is CASSFPRGGEYSSGNTIYF. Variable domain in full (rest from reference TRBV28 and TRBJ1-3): DVKVTQSSRYLVKRTGEKVFLECVQDMDHENMFWYRQDPGLGLRLIYFSYDVKMKEKGDIPEGYSVSREKKERFSLILESASTNQTSMYLCASSFPRGGEYSSGNTIYFGEGSWLTVV.

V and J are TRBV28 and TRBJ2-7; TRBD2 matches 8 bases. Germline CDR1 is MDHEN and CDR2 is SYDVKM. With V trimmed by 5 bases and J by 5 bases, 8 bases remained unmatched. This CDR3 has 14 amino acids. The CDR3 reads CASSLSGRSDEQYF. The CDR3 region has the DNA TGTGCCAGCAGTCTCAGCGGGAGAAGTGACGAGCAGTACTTC.

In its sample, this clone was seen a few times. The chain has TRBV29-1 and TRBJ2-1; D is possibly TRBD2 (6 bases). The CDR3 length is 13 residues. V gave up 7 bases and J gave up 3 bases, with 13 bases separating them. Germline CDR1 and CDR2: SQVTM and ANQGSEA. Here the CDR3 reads CSDIAANYNEQFF. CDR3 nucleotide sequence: TGCAGCGATATAGCGGCAAACTACAATGAGCAGTTCTTC.

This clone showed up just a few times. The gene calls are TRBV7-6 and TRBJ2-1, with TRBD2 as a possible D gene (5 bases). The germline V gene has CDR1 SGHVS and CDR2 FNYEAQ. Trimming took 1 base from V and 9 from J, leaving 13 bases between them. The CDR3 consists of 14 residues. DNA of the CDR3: TGTGCCAGCAGCTTAGTTACAGCAGAGGGTGAGCAGTTCTTC. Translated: CASSLVTAEGEQFF.

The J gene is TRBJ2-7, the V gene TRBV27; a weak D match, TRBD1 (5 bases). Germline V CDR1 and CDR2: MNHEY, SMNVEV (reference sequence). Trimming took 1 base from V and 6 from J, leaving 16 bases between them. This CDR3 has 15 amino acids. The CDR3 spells CASSLLGQGSTEQYF. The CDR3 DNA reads TGTGCCAGCAGTTTATTGGGGCAGGGAAGTACCGAGCAGTACTTC.

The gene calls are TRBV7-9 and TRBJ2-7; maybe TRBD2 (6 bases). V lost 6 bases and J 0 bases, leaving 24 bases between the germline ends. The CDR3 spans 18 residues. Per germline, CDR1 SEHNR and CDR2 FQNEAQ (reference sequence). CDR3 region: CASSMERFSGYSSYEQYF. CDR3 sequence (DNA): TGTGCCAGCAGTATGGAACGCTTTAGCGGCTATAGCTCCTACGAGCAGTACTTC.

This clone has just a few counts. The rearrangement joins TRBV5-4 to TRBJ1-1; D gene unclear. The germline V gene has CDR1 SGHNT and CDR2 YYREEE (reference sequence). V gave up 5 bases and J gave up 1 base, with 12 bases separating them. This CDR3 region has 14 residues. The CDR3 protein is CASSHTETNTEAFF. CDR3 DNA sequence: TGTGCCAGCAGTCATACAGAAACGAACACTGAAGCTTTCTTT.